This entry features one T cell receptor (beta chain) sequence. The target antigen is unknown. 5'RACE template switching generated TCR cDNA, adding a universal primer site and UMIs. One entry per CDR3 protein results from TCRdb running MiXCR on the 5' RACE reads. The repertoire holds some 560,000 distinct CDR3 sequences, with about a sixth as singletons. The data were taken from a study of T cells after yellow fever vaccination. Study findings and constraints: It was a weaker secondary response, yet one that peaked faster, at day 5 versus 15.

Germline V gene data show CDR1 as LGHNA and CDR2 as YSLEER. V was pared by 3 bases and J by 10 bases, with 6 bases of the junction left unmatched. The CDR3 is made up of 14 amino acids. Sequencing was performed on PBMCs, taken about 5 days after the first yellow fever vaccination. The sequence came from a man aged 18 to 35 who received the YFV17D yellow fever vaccine. The chain links TRBV4-3 to TRBJ1-6; 7 nucleotides line up with TRBD1. The CDR3: CASSQRQGESPLHF. Here the CDR3 DNA reads TGCGCCAGCAGCCAGAGACAGGGTGAGTCACCCCTCCACTTT.